This note documents a single TCR beta chain sequence. What it binds is unknown. These data come from a study of shared clonotypes between healthy human individuals. Study-level points and caveats: All-four-donor shared clonotypes had higher generation probabilities than non-shared clonotypes did.

V was pared by 0 bases and J by 2 bases, with 6 bases between. CDR3 length equals 14 residues. Germline CDR1 reads SGHRS; CDR2 reads YFSETQ. Clones were read by immunoSEQ multiplex PCR, and TCRdb kept only the in-frame ones, dropping some. The table records 1.6 million or so clones, around 98.5% of them present only once. Material for sequencing was naive CD4+ T cells sorted from blood. Subset described: CD45RA+ positively selected. This TCR was recovered from a young man in good health. This chain uses TRBV5-1 with TRBJ2-1, with D uncertain. This CDR3 reads CASSLAGPYNEQFF. In nucleotides, the CDR3 is TGCGCCAGCAGCTTGGCTGGCCCCTACAATGAGCAGTTCTTC.